One and the same sample provided the 18 T cell receptor beta chains below, sequenced in a study of response to subunit inactivated influenza vaccine. Via MiXCR, TCRdb re-called the RT-PCR reads, giving one row per CDR3 protein. The table shows about 500,000 distinct CDR3 sequences, with over 10% occurring only once. The sequenced sample was PBMCs from blood, obtained 40 to 50 days after vaccination. The source is a man aged 50-59 years who received an inactivated influenza vaccine.

This clonotype appeared many times. CDR3 sequence reads: CSARDLDRDRSYNSPLHF. The CDR3 coding sequence is TGCAGTGCTAGAGACCTAGACAGGGATCGCTCCTATAATTCACCCCTCCACTTT. The chain is built from TRBV20-1 and TRBJ1-6; 7 bases map to TRBD1. CDR1 is DFQATT and CDR2 is SNEGSKA in the germline V gene (reference sequence). Trimming took 0 bases from V and 0 from J; bases not matched to a gene: 8. The CDR3 is 18 residues long.

The chain links TRBV5-1 to TRBJ2-3; TRBD2 agrees at 9 bases. V trimming: 3 bases; J trimming: 4 bases; junction bases outside the gene matches: 9. Germline-derived CDR1 and CDR2 are SGHRS and YFSETQ. The CDR3 runs to 16 residues. CDR3 loop: CASSSSAGGRADTQYF. The CDR3 DNA follows: TGCGCCAGCAGCTCCTCCGCGGGGGGGCGGGCAGATACGCAGTATTTT.

This clonotype showed up just a few times. V is TRBV12-3 or TRBV12-4 and J is TRBJ2-7; D possibly corresponds to TRBD2 (6 bases). This CDR3 is built from 13 residues. V was trimmed by 3 bases and J by 6 bases, leaving 12 bases between them. The CDR3 reads CASSFGDFGEQYF. The DNA for the CDR3 is TGTGCCAGCAGTTTCGGGGACTTTGGCGAGCAGTACTTC.

The rearrangement joins TRBV15 to TRBJ2-7; 9 bases map to TRBD2. Germline CDR1 and CDR2: LNHNV and YYDKDF (reference sequence). The CDR3 sequence is 17 residues long. V gave up 0 bases and J gave up 5 bases; unmatched junction bases: 11. CDR3 residues: CATSRDLSAGGENEQYF. In DNA, the CDR3 is TGTGCCACCAGCAGAGATTTATCGGCGGGAGGGGAAAACGAGCAGTACTTC.

The V call is TRBV6-2 or TRBV6-3, the J call TRBJ2-7; D gene ambiguous. CDR1 is MNHEY and CDR2 is SVGEGT in the germline V gene. V lost 0 bases and J lost 2, with 11 bases in between. The CDR3 covers 15 residues. The DNA of the CDR3 is TGTGCCAGCAGTTACTCCGGCCTTACCACCTACGAGCAGTACTTC. This sequence encodes CASSYSGLTTYEQYF.

This clonotype showed up many times. The chain links TRBV5-1 to TRBJ1-2, with D possibly being TRBD1 (5 bases). The CDR3 is 16 amino acids. In germline, CDR1 is SGHRS, CDR2 YFSETQ. V shed 4 bases and J shed 3 bases, with 19 bases lying between them. CDR3 DNA: TGCGCCAGCAGCAGGGGCGAGGGAATAGTCTACTATGGCTACACCTTC. Encoded protein: CASSRGEGIVYYGYTF.

This clonotype was counted ten times or more. The chain employs TRBV5-1 and TRBJ2-7; D is unresolved. The CDR3 extends over 13 amino acids. Germline CDR1 reads SGHRS; CDR2 reads YFSETQ. Trimming pared 1 base from V and 3 bases from J, leaving 8 bases between. CDR3: CASSLNPGYEQYF. The CDR3, as DNA: TGCGCCAGCAGCTTGAACCCAGGCTACGAGCAGTACTTC.

Ten or more counts support this clonotype. The rearrangement links TRBV20-1 to TRBJ2-1, with 13 positions matching TRBD2. The CDR3 is made up of 16 amino acids. V shed 4 bases, J shed 2 bases, and the junction held 5 bases outside the gene matches. Germline assignment: CDR1 DFQATT and CDR2 SNEGSKA (reference sequence). The DNA of the CDR3 is TGCAGTGCTAAACTAGCGGGAGGGCTGGCCTACAATGAGCAGTTCTTC. This encodes CSAKLAGGLAYNEQFF.

This clonotype occurred a few times. The V call is TRBV5-1, the J call TRBJ2-3; 7 bases are a match to TRBD1. In germline, CDR1 is SGHRS, CDR2 YFSETQ. This CDR3 has 14 residues. V lost 0 bases, J lost 5 bases, and 3 bases stayed unmatched. The CDR3 spells CASSLDAGGDTQYF. The CDR3, as DNA: TGCGCCAGCAGCTTGGATGCAGGGGGAGATACGCAGTATTTT.

This clonotype has a handful of counts. The V call is TRBV6-1, the J call TRBJ2-3; 8 bases are shared with TRBD2. The V gene end was trimmed by 6 bases and the J gene end by 1 base; junction bases not matched to a gene: 3. Germline lookup yields CDR1 MNHNS and CDR2 SASEGT. CDR3 length: 14 residues. The CDR3 bases are TGTGCCAGCAGCACGGGACTAGGCACAGATACGCAGTATTTT. This codes for CASSTGLGTDTQYF.

The rearrangement uses TRBV20-1 and TRBJ1-1, with 7 bases fitting TRBD1. The CDR3 is made up of 15 amino acids. CDR1 and CDR2 from the germline V gene are DFQATT and SNEGSKA (reference sequence). The V gene end was trimmed by 0 bases and the J gene end by 3 bases; junction bases not matched to a gene: 7. CDR3 coding DNA: TGCAGTGCTAGAGATCGGGCAGGGGGTGACACTGAAGCTTTCTTT. The encoded protein is CSARDRAGGDTEAFF.

The chain is built from TRBV20-1 and TRBJ1-6, with TRBD1 as a possible D gene (5 bases). This CDR3 contains 15 residues. Trimming took off 6 bases at V and 2 bases at J, with 14 bases between the two ends. CDR1 and CDR2 from the germline V gene are DFQATT and SNEGSKA (reference sequence). The CDR3 region is CSAGPPGTYNSPLHF. DNA of the CDR3: TGCAGTGCGGGACCCCCGGGAACCTATAATTCACCCCTCCACTTT.

The rearrangement uses TRBV20-1 and TRBJ2-7, with D possibly called TRBD1 or TRBD2 (5 bases each). V lost 0 bases, J lost 4 bases, and 16 bases lay in between. Germline V gene data show CDR1 as DFQATT and CDR2 as SNEGSKA (reference sequence). This CDR3 is built from 15 residues. CDR3 in amino acids: CSARDTERGGYEQYF. For the CDR3, the DNA is TGCAGTGCTAGAGATACGGAGAGGGGTGGTTACGAGCAGTACTTC.

The chain carries TRBV15 and TRBJ2-5; 10 bases agree with TRBD1. V gave up 1 base and J gave up 1 base; unmatched junction bases: 0. CDR1 is LNHNV, CDR2 YYDKDF, per germline (reference sequence). This CDR3 region has 15 residues. The CDR3 nucleotides are TGTGCCACCAGCAGAGGGACAGGGGGCCAAGAGACCCAGTACTTC. Translating gives CATSRGTGGQETQYF. Full variable domain (remainder filled in from reference TRBV15 and TRBJ2-5): DAMVIQNPRYQVTQFGKPVTLSCSQTLNHNVMYWYQQKSSQAPKLLFHYYDKDFNNEADTPDNFQSRRPNTSFCFLDIRSPGLGDTAMYLCATSRGTGGQETQYFGPGTRLLVL.

This clonotype showed up just a few times. The chain employs TRBV7-9 and TRBJ1-1; D is unclear. The CDR3 contains 11 residues. Trimming took 2 bases from V and 8 from J, leaving 6 bases between them. Germline V gives CDR1 SEHNR, CDR2 FQNEAQ (reference sequence). The DNA of the CDR3 is TGTGCCAGCAGCTTAATCGGAGAAGCTTTCTTT. Residues: CASSLIGEAFF.

The rearrangement uses TRBV10-3 and TRBJ2-1; 12 bases are a match to TRBD2. Germline loops: CDR1 ENHRY, CDR2 SYGVKD. CDR3 length: 18 amino acids. Germline trimming cut 4 bases from V and 0 bases from J; bases unmatched to any gene: 7. Here the CDR3 reads CAISGASGGASSYNEQFF. The CDR3 DNA sequence: TGTGCCATCAGTGGGGCTAGCGGGGGGGCGAGCTCCTACAATGAGCAGTTCTTC.

The chain carries TRBV28 and TRBJ2-3; no reliable D call. This CDR3 has 14 amino acids. The germline gives CDR1 MDHEN, CDR2 SYDVKM. The V end lost 1 base, the J end lost 5 bases, and 10 bases lay between the germline ends. This CDR3 is CASSLFVLLDTQYF. CDR3 in DNA: TGTGCCAGCAGTTTATTCGTTCTGCTAGATACGCAGTATTTT.

This clonotype was seen more than once but under ten times. The chain recombines TRBV4-1 with TRBJ2-3; a weak D match, TRBD1 (6 bases). Germline CDR1 and CDR2: MGHRA and YSYEKL. Trimming took off 3 bases at V and 0 bases at J, with 13 bases between the two ends. The CDR3 is 16 residues long. The CDR3 coding sequence is TGCGCCAGCAGCCAGGGCCCGACAGGCAGCACAGATACGCAGTATTTT. Translating gives CASSQGPTGSTDTQYF.